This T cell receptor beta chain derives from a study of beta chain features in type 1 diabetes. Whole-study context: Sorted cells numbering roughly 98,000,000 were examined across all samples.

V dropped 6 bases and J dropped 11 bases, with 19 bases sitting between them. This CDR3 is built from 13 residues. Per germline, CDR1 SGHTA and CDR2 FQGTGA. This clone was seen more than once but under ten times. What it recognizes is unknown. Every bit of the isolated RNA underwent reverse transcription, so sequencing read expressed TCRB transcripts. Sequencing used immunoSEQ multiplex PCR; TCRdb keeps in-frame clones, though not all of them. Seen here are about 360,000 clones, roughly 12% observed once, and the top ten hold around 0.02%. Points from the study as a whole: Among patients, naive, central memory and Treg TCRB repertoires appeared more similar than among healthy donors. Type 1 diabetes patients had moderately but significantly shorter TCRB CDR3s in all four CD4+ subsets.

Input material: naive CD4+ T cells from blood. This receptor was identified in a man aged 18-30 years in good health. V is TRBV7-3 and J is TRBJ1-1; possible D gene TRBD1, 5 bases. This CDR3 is CASSPNGGLVAFF. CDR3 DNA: TGTGCCAGCAGTCCTAACGGGGGGTTGGTCGCTTTCTTT.